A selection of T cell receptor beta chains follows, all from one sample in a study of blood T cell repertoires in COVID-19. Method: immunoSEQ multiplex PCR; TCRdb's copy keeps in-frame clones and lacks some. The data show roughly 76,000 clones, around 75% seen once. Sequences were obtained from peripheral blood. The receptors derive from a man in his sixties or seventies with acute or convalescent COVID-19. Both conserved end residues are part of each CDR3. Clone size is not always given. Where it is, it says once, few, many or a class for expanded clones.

CDR3 protein: CASSLGYRETQYF
V gene: TRBV7-2
clone size: NA
J gene: TRBJ2-5

CDR3 protein: CATSDLGVRGDEQFF
V gene: TRBV24-1
clone size: NA
J gene: TRBJ2-1

CDR3 protein: CASSFGQVSNTIYF
V gene: TRBV7-9
clone size: NA
J gene: TRBJ1-3

CDR3 protein: CASSPGAGVRSNSYEQYF
V gene: TRBV18
clone size: NA
J gene: TRBJ2-7

CDR3 protein: CASSPPITSGRNTGELFF
V gene: TRBV18
clone size: NA
J gene: TRBJ2-2

CDR3 protein: CATTEMNTEAFF
V gene: TRBV10-3
clone size: NA
J gene: TRBJ1-1

CDR3 protein: CASSRGGLEKLFF
V gene: TRBV7-2
clone size: once
J gene: TRBJ1-4

CDR3 protein: CASSLGLAGVYEQYF
V gene: TRBV27
clone size: NA
J gene: TRBJ2-7

CDR3 protein: CASSRGLAGSETQYF
V gene: TRBV14
clone size: few
J gene: TRBJ2-5

CDR3 protein: CSAGGGNEQYF
V gene: TRBV20-1
clone size: NA
J gene: TRBJ2-7

CDR3 protein: CASSFGDRAGEQYF
V gene: TRBV27
clone size: NA
J gene: TRBJ2-7

CDR3 protein: CATSRDPTASNQPQHF
V gene: TRBV15
clone size: NA
J gene: TRBJ1-5

CDR3 protein: CASSRDRGNTGELFF
V gene: TRBV27
clone size: NA
J gene: TRBJ2-2

CDR3 protein: CASSQVGTSYEQYF
V gene: TRBV4-2
clone size: NA
J gene: TRBJ2-7

CDR3 protein: CASSHPRQGRDTEAFF
V gene: TRBV4-1
clone size: NA
J gene: TRBJ1-1

CDR3 protein: CASSLSGPEGYTF
V gene: TRBV7-9
clone size: NA
J gene: TRBJ1-2

CDR3 protein: CASSPGQGQNYGYTF
V gene: TRBV18
clone size: NA
J gene: TRBJ1-2

CDR3 protein: CASSVATGQVYNEQFF
V gene: TRBV9
clone size: NA
J gene: TRBJ2-1

CDR3 protein: CASSLGRGSQPQHF
V gene: TRBV13
clone size: NA
J gene: TRBJ1-5

CDR3 protein: CASSVGTGYGYTF
V gene: TRBV9
clone size: few
J gene: TRBJ1-2

CDR3 protein: CASSPNPGSSYNSPLHF
V gene: TRBV18
clone size: NA
J gene: TRBJ1-6

CDR3 protein: CASSSFQETQYF
V gene: TRBV11-2
clone size: NA
J gene: TRBJ2-5

CDR3 protein: CASSYITSGTGVLNTQYF
V gene: TRBV28
clone size: NA
J gene: TRBJ2-3

CDR3 protein: CAISDPRTGKYTGELFF
V gene: TRBV10-3
clone size: NA
J gene: TRBJ2-2

CDR3 protein: CASNSGGTGYEQYF
V gene: TRBV9
clone size: NA
J gene: TRBJ2-7

CDR3 protein: CASSLAYTSGNTIYF
V gene: TRBV7-2
clone size: NA
J gene: TRBJ1-3

CDR3 protein: CASSPGQVYEQYF
V gene: TRBV6-1
clone size: NA
J gene: TRBJ2-7

CDR3 protein: CASSLTSAGSYSNQPQHF
V gene: TRBV28
clone size: NA
J gene: TRBJ1-5

CDR3 protein: CASSTGHPGDGYTF
V gene: TRBV6-6
clone size: NA
J gene: TRBJ1-2

CDR3 protein: CASKRAHTDTQYF
V gene: TRBV2
clone size: few
J gene: TRBJ2-3

CDR3 protein: CASSQGNGRIHEQYF
V gene: TRBV3-1/TRBV3-2
clone size: NA
J gene: TRBJ2-7

CDR3 protein: CASSRGAYGYTF
V gene: TRBV12-3/TRBV12-4
clone size: once
J gene: TRBJ1-2

CDR3 protein: CATSEGTGYEQYF
V gene: TRBV24-1
clone size: NA
J gene: TRBJ2-7

CDR3 protein: CASSPRGGSTEAFF
V gene: TRBV18
clone size: NA
J gene: TRBJ1-1

CDR3 protein: CASSLRTGVVADTQYF
V gene: TRBV11-2
clone size: NA
J gene: TRBJ2-3

CDR3 protein: CASTGCGRALRDIQYF
V gene: TRBV9
clone size: NA
J gene: TRBJ2-4

CDR3 protein: CASSLARGPYNEQFF
V gene: TRBV7-2
clone size: NA
J gene: TRBJ2-1

CDR3 protein: CASSMGEGQPQHF
V gene: TRBV19
clone size: NA
J gene: TRBJ1-5

CDR3 protein: CASSRMGDPGAQHF
V gene: TRBV5-1
clone size: few
J gene: TRBJ1-5

CDR3 protein: CASSPPGQGDRRAFF
V gene: TRBV18
clone size: NA
J gene: TRBJ1-1

CDR3 protein: CAISEEGYGYTF
V gene: TRBV10-3
clone size: NA
J gene: TRBJ1-2

CDR3 protein: CASSLGTGGAYEQYF
V gene: TRBV7-3
clone size: once
J gene: TRBJ2-7